This T cell receptor beta chain was captured by sequencing in a study of identifying expanded T cells in peripheral blood. Findings of the study overall: Differentially abundant clones: about 1.3 between replicates, about 15 at around 14 days, less than 20 at four. Variance in clone template counts between approximately two-week samples significantly increased with total template count across all healthy donors.

No infections or other immune events were documented during collection. As to this clone: As yet, its antigen is unknown.

Using immunoSEQ multiplex PCR, the repertoire was profiled, and TCRdb retains in-frame clones only, with some absent. The sample includes about 100,000 clones, over 75% of them seen just once. Looked up from germline, CDR1 is LGHNA and CDR2 is YNFKEQ. The V end was cut by 1 base, the J end by 14 bases, with 18 bases between. This CDR3 is 15 amino acids long. The clonotype was recovered from a person between 18 and 70 years old in good health. Sequencing input: blood. This chain links TRBV4-2 with TRBJ1-6; D unclear. CDR3 sequence: CASSQGERAGSALHF. The CDR3 nucleotides are TGTGCCAGCAGCCAAGGGGAGAGGGCGGGATCGGCCCTCCACTTT.